The 24 T cell receptor beta chains in this list originate from one sample, sequenced in a study of blood T cells in healthy people across ages. It was with a sample-barcoded 5' primer and a J-beta primer mix that a second PCR of about 7 to 12 cycles was run. Each CDR3 protein gets one entry after TCRdb re-called the 5' RACE reads with MiXCR. Of over 1,200,000 distinct CDR3 sequences listed, around 59% are singletons. The specimen was blood. These receptors originate from a man younger than 35 in good health.

The CDR3 bases are TGTGCCAGCAGTTACGATAGCCTGGGGTTTGCTGGCTACACCTTC. This encodes CASSYDSLGFAGYTF. V is TRBV6-5 and J is TRBJ1-2; D remains ambiguous. In germline, CDR1 is MNHEY, CDR2 SVGAGI. This CDR3 spans 15 amino acids. Trimming shortened V by 2 bases and J by 7 bases, and 17 bases separated the two germline ends.

The rearrangement joins TRBV2 to TRBJ2-1; unclear D gene. This CDR3 region has 13 residues. Between the trimmed V and J ends, which lost 7 bases and 8 bases, there was a span of 15 bases. The germline gives CDR1 SNHLY, CDR2 FYNNEI. CDR3 coding DNA: TGTGCCAGCACCGACGTCCCAACCTATGAGCAGTTCTTC. Translation: CASTDVPTYEQFF.

This clonotype was recorded only once. The CDR3 spells CAISESIASGVMDEQFF. CDR3 DNA sequence: TGTGCCATCAGTGAGTCAATTGCTAGCGGGGTAATGGATGAGCAGTTCTTC. The chain uses TRBV10-3 and TRBJ2-1; TRBD2 agrees at 9 bases. The CDR3 sequence is 17 residues long. After removal of 0 bases from V and 8 bases from J, the junction contained 11 bases not matched to a gene. Per germline, CDR1 ENHRY and CDR2 SYGVKD.

This chain links TRBV5-1 with TRBJ1-1; a weak D match, TRBD1 (6 bases). Germline V lookup: CDR1 SGHRS, CDR2 YFSETQ. This CDR3 spans 14 amino acids. Trimming left V 4 bases short and J 1 base short, with 11 bases between. CDR3 bases: TGCGCCAGCAGCAACGGACAGCCGAACACTGAAGCTTTCTTT. It is translated as CASSNGQPNTEAFF.

This clonotype was detected a few times. The rearrangement joins TRBV5-1 to TRBJ1-5, with D perhaps matching TRBD1 (5 bases). With 3 bases removed from V and 5 bases from J, the gap between germline ends came to 18 bases. CDR1 and CDR2 from the germline V gene are SGHRS and YFSETQ. The CDR3 is made up of 16 amino acids. Here the CDR3 DNA reads TGCGCCAGCAGCTGCAGGACATCTAGAGGATATCAGCCCCAGCATTTT. Translated: CASSCRTSRGYQPQHF.

The chain carries TRBV7-9 and TRBJ2-4, with D possibly TRBD1 on 6 matching bases. With the DNA end fitting TRBJ2-7 better, the J assignment may be wrong. There are 16 residues in the CDR3. The V gene's germline CDR1 is SEHNR and CDR2 FQNEAQ (reference sequence). The CDR3 spells CASSSSRQGNFYEQYF. The CDR3 DNA follows: TGTGCCAGCAGCTCATCCAGGCAGGGGAATTTCTACGAGCAGTACTTC.

This clonotype turned up a few times. The V gene is TRBV11-2, the J gene TRBJ2-7; D call uncertain. The CDR3 contains 13 residues. Trimming took 2 bases from V and 2 from J, leaving 7 bases between them. CDR1 and CDR2 from the germline V gene are SGHAT and FQNNGV. CDR3 loop: CASSLPVPYEQYF. CDR3 sequence (DNA): TGTGCCAGCAGCTTACCGGTCCCCTACGAGCAGTACTTC.

The genes are TRBV6-5 and TRBJ2-1; D is perhaps TRBD2 (5 bases). Looked up from germline, CDR1 is MNHEY and CDR2 is SVGAGI. The V and J ends lost 0 bases and 5 bases respectively, with 26 bases between them. This CDR3 is built from 20 residues. CDR3 loop: CASSYSRISLTPTRDNEQFF. Here the CDR3 DNA reads TGTGCCAGCAGTTACTCGAGAATATCTTTAACTCCGACGCGGGACAATGAGCAGTTCTTC.

The chain joins TRBV7-2 to TRBJ2-1; 13 positions agree with TRBD2. The V segment lost 5 bases and the J segment 13 bases; nucleotides outside the gene matches: 11. Germline CDR1 is SGHTA and CDR2 is FQGNSA. The CDR3 is made up of 15 amino acids. The CDR3 region has the DNA TGTGCCAGCAGCCCCAGCGGACTAGCGGGAGCAGCCCAGTTCTTC. As protein: CASSPSGLAGAAQFF.

This clonotype was found once. The chain is built from TRBV4-2 and TRBJ1-2; D is unclear. CDR1 is LGHNA, CDR2 YNFKEQ, per germline. Trimming took 1 base from V and 2 from J, leaving 14 bases between them. The CDR3 covers 16 residues. CDR3 nucleotide sequence: TGTGCCAGCAGCCAAGGTGCAGTAACACAAAACTATGGCTACACCTTC. Translating gives CASSQGAVTQNYGYTF.

The J gene is TRBJ2-7, the V gene TRBV20-1; 8 positions agree with TRBD2. J was trimmed by 3 bases and V by 2 bases; bases with no gene match: 9. Germline CDR1 is DFQATT and CDR2 is SNEGSKA (reference sequence). The CDR3 spans 15 residues. The CDR3 sequence: CSARTHRGGDYEQYF. The CDR3 DNA reads as TGCAGTGCTAGAACCCACCGGGGGGGCGACTACGAGCAGTACTTC.

In this sample, this clonotype turned up once. The chain joins TRBV7-9 to TRBJ2-3; D ambiguous. Germline CDR1 and CDR2: SEHNR and FQNEAQ (reference sequence). Trimming removed 1 base from V and 0 bases from J, with 17 bases in between. The CDR3 runs to 18 residues. The CDR3: CASSLVGEPAISTDTQYF. CDR3 sequence (DNA): TGTGCCAGCAGCTTAGTGGGTGAGCCTGCGATCAGCACAGATACGCAGTATTTT.

The chain is built from TRBV5-1 and TRBJ1-3, with 9 bases matching TRBD1. This CDR3 contains 15 residues. The germline CDR1 and CDR2 sequences are SGHRS and YFSETQ. Unmatched junction bases numbered 8, after V lost 3 bases and J lost 7 bases. The CDR3 here is CASSYGDREGNTIYF. The CDR3 bases are TGCGCCAGCAGCTACGGGGACAGGGAGGGGAACACCATATATTTT.

The chain carries TRBV29-1 and TRBJ2-1; no firm D call. The CDR3 is 14 residues long. Germline values: CDR1 SQVTM, CDR2 ANQGSEA. Deletions cut 3 bases from V and 6 bases from J, with 15 bases between. The CDR3 bases are TGCAGCGTTGAGATGTGGGCCGGTTTCAATGAGCAGTTCTTC. It is translated as CSVEMWAGFNEQFF.

The chain joins TRBV5-1 to TRBJ2-3, with D hard to call. Germline V gene lookup returns CDR1 SGHRS and CDR2 YFSETQ. The CDR3 sequence is 14 residues long. V shed 1 base and J shed 4 bases, with 10 bases lying between them. CDR3 loop: CASSLLGYPDTQYF. The CDR3, as DNA: TGCGCCAGCAGCTTGTTAGGGTACCCAGATACGCAGTATTTT. Full variable domain (outside the CDR3, taken from reference TRBV5-1 and TRBJ2-3): KAGVTQTPRYLIKTRGQQVTLSCSPISGHRSVSWYQQTPGQGLQFLFEYFSETQRNKGNFPGRFSGRQFSNSRSEMNVSTLELGDSALYLCASSLLGYPDTQYFGPGTRLTVL.

In regard to this clonotype: At one end the junction does not follow the germline gene, possibly because of a read error. V usage is TRBV6-2 or TRBV6-3 and J usage is TRBJ2-7; D is unresolved. The germline V gene encodes CDR1 MNHEY and CDR2 SVGEGT. This CDR3 has 14 amino acids. CDR3 in amino acids: CASSHSGFTYEQYF. The CDR3 nucleotides read TGTGCCAGCAGTCACTCAGGATTTACCTACGAGCAGTACTTC.

Notes on this clonotype: The junction shows a germline mismatch at one end, possibly a read error. The rearrangement uses TRBV7-2 and TRBJ2-1; TRBD2 matches 12 bases. The CDR3 covers 15 residues. Germline lookup yields CDR1 SGHTA and CDR2 FQGNSA. The CDR3 coding sequence is TGTGCCAGCAGCCGACTAGCGGGAGTGATCAATGGGCAGTTCTTC. Its translation: CASSRLAGVINGQFF.

The J gene is TRBJ2-5, the V gene TRBV4-3; D is ambiguous. CDR3 length: 16 amino acids. V gave up 0 bases and J gave up 8 bases, with 19 bases separating them. CDR1 is LGHNA, CDR2 YSLEER, per germline. CDR3: CASSQELISRRETQYF. The CDR3, as DNA: TGCGCCAGCAGCCAAGAGCTTATCTCCAGAAGAGAAACCCAGTACTTC.

This rearrangement joins TRBV7-9 to TRBJ1-1; no clear D. CDR3 length equals 14 residues. CDR1 is SEHNR, CDR2 FQNEAQ, per germline (reference sequence). V was clipped by 9 bases and J by 1 base, with 15 bases between them. CDR3 DNA: TGTGCCAGTTCCCGGACCGACCCGAACACTGAAGCTTTCTTT. Translation gives CASSRTDPNTEAFF.

J is TRBJ1-2 and V is TRBV20-1, with D perhaps matching TRBD1 (6 bases). CDR3 length: 11 residues. The V and J ends lost 5 bases and 7 bases respectively, with 11 bases between them. Germline assignment: CDR1 DFQATT and CDR2 SNEGSKA (reference sequence). The CDR3: CSAQGGCGYTF. The CDR3 DNA sequence: TGCAGTGCTCAAGGGGGATGTGGCTACACCTTC.

V gene TRBV10-3 combines with J gene TRBJ1-2; D is perhaps TRBD1 (6 bases). Germline-derived CDR1 and CDR2 are ENHRY and SYGVKD. The V end was cut by 6 bases, the J end by 6 bases, with 17 bases between. The CDR3 is 14 residues long. In nucleotides, the CDR3 is TGTGCCATCAGCGAGATGACAGGAGTCGATGGCTACACCTTC. This gives the protein CAISEMTGVDGYTF.

This sequence joins TRBV6-2 or TRBV6-3 and TRBJ1-2; D unresolved. The V and J ends lost 6 bases and 3 bases respectively, with 11 bases between them. Germline CDR1 MNHEY, CDR2 SVGEGT. The CDR3 runs 13 residues. The CDR3 bases are TGTGCCAGCAGACATCCGACGGACTATGGCTACACCTTC. Translating it yields CASRHPTDYGYTF.

This chain joins TRBV9 and TRBJ2-5; the D is unclear. Trimming left V 0 bases short and J 1 base short, with 10 bases between. This CDR3 region has 15 residues. The V gene's germline CDR1 is SGDLS and CDR2 YYNGEE. CDR3 region: CASSVGSASQETQYF. CDR3 DNA: TGTGCCAGCAGCGTAGGGAGCGCCTCCCAAGAGACCCAGTACTTC. Filled out from reference TRBV9 and TRBJ2-5, the complete variable domain reads DSGVTQTPKHLITATGQRVTLRCSPRSGDLSVYWYQQSLDQGLQFLIQYYNGEERAKGNILERFSAQQFPDLHSELNLSSLELGDSALYFCASSVGSASQETQYFGPGTRLLVL.

This clonotype turned up a few times. The genes are TRBV5-1 and TRBJ1-2, with D possibly being TRBD1 (6 bases). The germline gives CDR1 SGHRS, CDR2 YFSETQ. The germline V and J ends were trimmed by 7 bases and 5 bases, with 27 bases remaining between them. The CDR3 extends over 17 amino acids. CDR3 amino acids: CASQQLEMIDRLYGYTF. CDR3 nucleotide sequence: TGCGCCAGCCAGCAGCTTGAAATGATCGACAGGTTATATGGCTACACCTTC.